This T cell receptor beta chain emerged from a study of human T cells and chemical hapten exposure. Overall study: Per-sample TCR yield variation was attributed mainly to small pooled library volume differences.

Study findings and constraints: Alopecia in the donors means their immune response may deviate from healthy people's.

In the case of this clonotype: The antigen is unknown.

From the RACE reads, TCRdb called clonotypes with MiXCR, one entry per CDR3 protein. The table records roughly 180,000 distinct CDR3 sequences, 20% to 25% of them present only once. The time point is: patch test 1, 2 weeks after DPC sensitization. Treatment meaning: therapeutic diphenylcyclopropenone sensitization with weekly scalp DPC. The clonotype comes from a woman aged 45 to 65 with alopecia areata. Some clones in this sample may be carry-over from other donors' samples. The sequencing here drew on whole blood, taken in connection with sensitization to the hapten diphenylcyclopropenone (DPC).

CDR3 sequence (DNA): TGCAGTGCTAGGCTAGCGGGGGTTTACGAGCAGTACTTC. It codes for CSARLAGVYEQYF. This chain uses TRBV20-1 with TRBJ2-7; TRBD2 aligns across 10 bases. The CDR3 length is 13 residues. The J segment lost 4 bases and the V segment lost 3 bases, leaving 3 bases of the junction unmatched. CDR1 and CDR2 from the germline V gene are DFQATT and SNEGSKA (reference sequence).